The next 13 T cell receptor beta chains were all read from a single sample in a study of PD-L1 blockade in urothelial cancer. Clones were read by immunoSEQ multiplex PCR, and TCRdb kept only the in-frame ones, dropping some. The sample shows about 74,000 clones, around 80% of them seen only once. The sequencing used PBMCs, collected around atezolizumab (anti-PD-L1) treatment. Source of these receptors: a man between 70 and 80 years old with urothelial cancer.

V gene TRBV10-2 combines with J gene TRBJ2-2, with 8 bases aligning to TRBD1. With 5 bases clipped from V and 4 bases from J, the junction kept 6 bases outside the gene matches. From germline, CDR1 is WSHSY and CDR2 SAAADI. The CDR3 consists of 15 residues. CDR3 nucleotides: TGCGCCAGCAGTATACAGGGGGGATCCACCGGGGAGCTGTTTTTT. Protein sequence: CASSIQGGSTGELFF.

The rearrangement uses TRBV18 and TRBJ2-5, with D possibly being TRBD2 (5 bases). Trimming took 6 bases from V and 0 from J, leaving 14 bases between them. CDR1 and CDR2 (germline): KGHSH, LQKENI. There are 15 residues in the CDR3. Here the CDR3 reads CASSRDPGNQETQYF. CDR3 nucleotide sequence: TGTGCCAGCTCGCGCGACCCGGGGAACCAAGAGACCCAGTACTTC.

The count of this clone is one. The V and J genes are TRBV4-2 and TRBJ2-6, with 8 bases aligning to TRBD1. Trimming took 1 base from V and 2 from J; bases not matched to a gene: 13. The length of the CDR3 is 20 residues. CDR1 is LGHNA, CDR2 YNFKEQ, per germline. The CDR3, as DNA: TGTGCCAGCAGCCAAGGGCCTATTGGGACAGGAGGTACTGGGGCCAACGTCCTGACTTTC. Residues: CASSQGPIGTGGTGANVLTF.

This clone was picked up a small number of times. The chain joins TRBV10-1 to TRBJ2-3, with 9 bases fitting TRBD2. The length of the CDR3 is 13 residues. With V trimmed by 9 bases and J by 5 bases, 6 bases remained unmatched. Looked up from germline, CDR1 is WNHNN and CDR2 is SYGVQD (reference sequence). The CDR3 coding sequence is TGCGCCAGAGGGGCGGGAGGGGTAGATACGCAGTATTTT. Translated: CARGAGGVDTQYF.

The chain couples TRBV7-9 to TRBJ2-7; no clear D gene. The germline V gene encodes CDR1 SEHNR and CDR2 FQNEAQ (reference sequence). This CDR3 comprises 12 residues. V was pared by 3 bases and J by 2 bases, with 5 bases between. The CDR3 DNA reads TGTGCCAGCAGCTTTGCTACCTACGAGCAGTACTTC. Translation gives CASSFATYEQYF. The full variable domain, in which reference TRBV7-9 and TRBJ2-7 provide the parts outside the CDR3, is DTGVSQNPRHKITKRGQNVTFRCDPISEHNRLYWYRQTLGQGPEFLTYFQNEAQLEKSRLLSDRFSAERPKGSFSTLEIQRTEQGDSAMYLCASSFATYEQYFGPGTRLTVT.

V usage is TRBV19 and J usage is TRBJ2-4, with D perhaps TRBD1 (6 bases). CDR1 is LNHDA, CDR2 SQIVND, per germline (reference sequence). Trimming stripped 5 bases from V and 8 bases from J, with 19 bases between. The CDR3 has 15 residues. The CDR3 sequence is CASSHPPGRGHIQYF. The CDR3 coding sequence is TGTGCCAGTAGTCACCCCCCGGGCAGGGGACACATTCAGTACTTC.

This clone was counted a single time. The CDR3 nucleotides are TGTGCCAGCAGCTTACCCGGGACTAGCGGGAGAGTAGATGAGCAGTTCTTC. It specifies CASSLPGTSGRVDEQFF. The gene calls are TRBV7-9 and TRBJ2-1; 14 bases map to TRBD2. With 2 bases clipped from V and 8 bases from J, the junction kept 8 bases outside the gene matches. This CDR3 has 17 residues. The germline gives CDR1 SEHNR, CDR2 FQNEAQ (reference sequence). The whole variable domain, remainder taken from reference TRBV7-9 and TRBJ2-1, is DTGVSQNPRHKITKRGQNVTFRCDPISEHNRLYWYRQTLGQGPEFLTYFQNEAQLEKSRLLSDRFSAERPKGSFSTLEIQRTEQGDSAMYLCASSLPGTSGRVDEQFFGPGTRLTVL.

The J gene is TRBJ2-2, the V gene TRBV13; D is possibly TRBD1 (6 bases). There are 17 residues in the CDR3. CDR1 and CDR2 (germline): PRHDT, FYEKMQ (reference sequence). With 4 bases removed from V and 0 bases from J, the gap between germline ends came to 15 bases. Written as DNA, the CDR3 is TGTGCCAGCAGCTCTAAGGCAGGGGCGTCGAACACCGGGGAGCTGTTTTTT. Amino acids: CASSSKAGASNTGELFF. Filled out from reference TRBV13 and TRBJ2-2, the complete variable domain reads AAGVIQSPRHLIKEKRETATLKCYPIPRHDTVYWYQQGPGQDPQFLISFYEKMQSDKGSIPDRFSAQQFSDYHSELNMSSLELGDSALYFCASSSKAGASNTGELFFGEGSRLTVL.

The chain links TRBV28 to TRBJ1-3; the D gene is possibly TRBD1 (5 bases). The CDR3 length is 16 residues. Germline V gives CDR1 MDHEN, CDR2 SYDVKM. Trimming pared 1 base from V and 4 bases from J, leaving 14 bases between. The CDR3 loop is CASSLSGISSGNTIYF. The CDR3 coding sequence is TGTGCCAGCAGTTTATCAGGGATCTCTTCGGGAAACACCATATATTTT. The full variable domain, its missing parts supplied by reference TRBV28 and TRBJ1-3, is DVKVTQSSRYLVKRTGEKVFLECVQDMDHENMFWYRQDPGLGLRLIYFSYDVKMKEKGDIPEGYSVSREKKERFSLILESASTNQTSMYLCASSLSGISSGNTIYFGEGSWLTVV.

This clone was observed once. CDR3 protein: CASSATGSREEQFF. CDR3 bases: TGTGCCAGCAGCGCCACGGGGTCGCGGGAAGAGCAGTTCTTC. This chain uses TRBV9 with TRBJ2-1; D may be TRBD2 (6 bases). The CDR3 sequence is 14 residues long. Germline V gene sequence: CDR1 SGDLS, CDR2 YYNGEE. V gave up 3 bases and J gave up 10 bases, with 17 bases separating them.

The V call is TRBV7-9, the J call TRBJ1-2; no clear D. The CDR3 length is 12 residues. V was trimmed by 3 bases and J by 6 bases, leaving 8 bases between them. CDR1 and CDR2 (germline): SEHNR, FQNEAQ (reference sequence). CDR3 protein: CASSFEGNGYTF. As DNA, the CDR3 is TGTGCCAGCAGCTTTGAGGGTAATGGCTACACCTTC.

The chain has TRBV4-2 and TRBJ2-3, with 7 bases aligning to TRBD2. This CDR3 has 18 amino acids. V gave up 4 bases and J gave up 1 base; unmatched junction bases: 14. Germline V gives CDR1 LGHNA, CDR2 YNFKEQ. The CDR3 bases are TGTGCCAGCAGCCCGGCCCATACTAGCGCAATGGGCACAGATACGCAGTATTTT. As protein: CASSPAHTSAMGTDTQYF.

The V call is TRBV5-6, the J call TRBJ2-1; 14 bases map to TRBD2. V lost 4 bases and J lost 7; bases outside the gene matches: 1. CDR1 and CDR2 from the germline V gene are SGHDT and YYEEEE. The CDR3 loop spans 14 amino acids. CDR3 amino acids: CASSRTSGGNEQFF. CDR3 nucleotides: TGTGCCAGCAGCCGGACTAGCGGGGGGAATGAGCAGTTCTTC.